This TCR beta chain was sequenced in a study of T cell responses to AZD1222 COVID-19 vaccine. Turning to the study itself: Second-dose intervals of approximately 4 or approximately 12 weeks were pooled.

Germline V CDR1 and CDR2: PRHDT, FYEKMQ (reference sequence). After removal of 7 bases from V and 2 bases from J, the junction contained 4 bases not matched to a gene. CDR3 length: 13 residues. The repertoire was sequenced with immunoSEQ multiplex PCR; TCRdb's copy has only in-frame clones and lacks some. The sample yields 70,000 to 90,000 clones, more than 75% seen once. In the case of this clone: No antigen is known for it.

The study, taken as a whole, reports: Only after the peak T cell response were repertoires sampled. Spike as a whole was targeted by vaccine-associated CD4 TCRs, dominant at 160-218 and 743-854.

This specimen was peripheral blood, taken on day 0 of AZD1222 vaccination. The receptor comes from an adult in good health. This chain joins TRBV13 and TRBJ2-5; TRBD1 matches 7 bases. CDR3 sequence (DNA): TGTGCCAGCAACATCAGGGGGCAAGAGACCCAGTACTTC. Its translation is CASNIRGQETQYF.